This TCR beta chain was sequenced in a study of a mutant IDH1 vaccine in newly diagnosed glioma (dated by TCRdb to the early 2020s). Background on the whole study: Of the 32 patients who were treated, about 60% were male and about 40% were female, and the mean age was approximately 40 years. Peripheral blood was drawn at six visits: V03 (baseline), V05, V07, V10, V12 and V13. Longitudinal TCRB deep sequencing was performed for roughly 27 treated patients wherever samples were available for exploratory analyses. Prior to enrollment, standard therapy consisting of radiotherapy alone, temozolomide alone, or radiochemotherapy with temozolomide had been administered to patients, with the combination being received by most patients.

Reading the label with the study, this specimen's time point is: baseline, week 1 (first vaccination visit). The treatment or condition label on this specimen signifies: pre-vaccination baseline after standard-of-care therapy. Newly diagnosed WHO grade 3 or 4 IDH1-mutant astrocytomas showing loss of nuclear ATRX were present in the donors. The samples were drawn from NOA16, a multicentre, single-arm, open-label phase I trial in Germany that tested a mutant IDH1 peptide vaccine in humans for the first time. Visit V03 blood draws served as the baseline sample for immunogenicity testing. Genomic DNA for TCRB sequencing was extracted from EDTA blood using the DNeasy Blood and Tissue Kit. Library preparation used the immunoSEQ multiplex PCR assay. Rearranged TCR beta chain sequences were amplified with the hsTCRB Kit following the manufacturer's protocol. Sequencing of TCRB libraries was carried out on an Illumina MiSeq. Per the authors' processing: Demultiplexing, trimming and gene mapping were performed with the kit vendor's proprietary platform. The table comes from immuneACCESS by way of TCRdb, which keeps in-frame sequences with V and J called. Part of the clones is missing from these tables; in studies checked, under half for an unresolved V gene and the rest for unknown reasons. From that table come the V and J calls and clone size; the DNA was used to work out D and trimming. The sample yields about 46,000 clones; over 65% were counted once. Clones ranked in the top ten supply 1.8% of the sample.

A note on this clone: Which antigen it targets is not known. Per-nucleotide qualities are absent, and no much larger clonotype sits a single base away.

General findings and caveats noted by the study authors: Pseudoprogression seemed to be unrelated to changes in the top peripheral T cell clonotypes found by TCRB sequencing. Immune responses induced by the vaccine were seen in over 90% of patients across multiple MHC alleles. Selection of PBMC samples for TCRB deep sequencing was based on availability. The authors noted that analyses of patient blood samples could not be reproduced because of sample limitations.

The CDR3 contains 16 residues, cysteine and phenylalanine counted. Only the CDR3 part of the read is kept: 48 bases, read in frame from the first base. A distance of 20 bases separates the germline ends of V and J, which lose 7 bases and 2 bases respectively. As encoded in the germline V gene (reference sequence), CDR1 is LNHDA while CDR2 is SQIVND. This chain is built from TRBV19 and TRBJ1-1; matching of 5 bases hints at TRBD1 as the D gene. This specimen was PBMCs, taken from a glioma patient treated with radiotherapy, temozolomide or both. This receptor was obtained from a woman between 40 and 55 years old with glioma. The CDR3 amino acid sequence is: CASTSLRDRTNTEAFF. The nucleotide sequence reads TGTGCCAGTACCTCCCTTCGAGACAGAACAAACACTGAAGCTTTCTTT.